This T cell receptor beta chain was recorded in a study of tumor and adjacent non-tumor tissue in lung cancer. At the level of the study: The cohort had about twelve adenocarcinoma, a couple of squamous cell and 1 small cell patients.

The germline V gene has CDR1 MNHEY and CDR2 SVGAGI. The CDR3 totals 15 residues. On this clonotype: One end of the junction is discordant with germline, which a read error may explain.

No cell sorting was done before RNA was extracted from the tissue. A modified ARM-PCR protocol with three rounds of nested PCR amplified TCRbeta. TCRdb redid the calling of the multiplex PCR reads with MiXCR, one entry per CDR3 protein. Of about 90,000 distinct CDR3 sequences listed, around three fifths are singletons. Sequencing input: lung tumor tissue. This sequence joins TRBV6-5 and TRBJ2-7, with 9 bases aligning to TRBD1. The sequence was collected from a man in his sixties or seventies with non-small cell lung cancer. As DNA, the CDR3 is TGTGTCAGCTGCTACGTGACAGGGGGTCTAAACGAGCAGTACTTC. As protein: CVSCYVTGGLNEQYF.